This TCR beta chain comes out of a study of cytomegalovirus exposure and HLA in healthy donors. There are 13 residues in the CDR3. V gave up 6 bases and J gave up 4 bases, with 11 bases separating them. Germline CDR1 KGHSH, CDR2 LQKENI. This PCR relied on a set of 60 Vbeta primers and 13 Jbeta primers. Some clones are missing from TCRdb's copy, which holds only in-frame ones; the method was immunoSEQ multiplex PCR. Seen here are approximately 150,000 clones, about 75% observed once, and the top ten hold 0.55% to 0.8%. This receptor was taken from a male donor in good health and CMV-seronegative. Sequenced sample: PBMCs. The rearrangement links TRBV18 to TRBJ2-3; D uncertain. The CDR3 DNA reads TGTGCCAGCTCCCTGATTGCGCCAGATACGCAGTATTTT. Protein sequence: CASSLIAPDTQYF.